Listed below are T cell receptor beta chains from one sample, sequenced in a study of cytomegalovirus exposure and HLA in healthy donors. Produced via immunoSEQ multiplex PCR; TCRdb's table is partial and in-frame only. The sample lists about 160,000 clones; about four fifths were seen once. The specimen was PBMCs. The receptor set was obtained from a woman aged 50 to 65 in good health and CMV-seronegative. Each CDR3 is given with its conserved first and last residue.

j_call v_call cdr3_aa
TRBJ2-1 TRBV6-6 CASSYGVQGNEQFF
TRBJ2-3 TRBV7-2 CASSLGLAGGTDTQYF
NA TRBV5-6 CASRKRGTHYEQYF
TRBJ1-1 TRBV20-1 CSLGTTEAFF
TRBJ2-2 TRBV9 CASSPARTGLLSGELFF
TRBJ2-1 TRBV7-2 CASRDKTGGVNEQFF
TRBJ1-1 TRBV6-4 CASSARSDTEAFF
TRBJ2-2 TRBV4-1 CASSHPRTSGRGGTGELFF
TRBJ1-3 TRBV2 CASSERQGSGNTIYF
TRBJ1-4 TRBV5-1 CASSLGQVGEKLFF
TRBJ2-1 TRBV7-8 CASSQRTRLADNEQFF
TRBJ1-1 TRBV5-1 CASSLLHRENTEAFF
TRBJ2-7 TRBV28 CASSPQLGTGYEQYF
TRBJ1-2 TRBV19 CASSPSGRVYGYTF
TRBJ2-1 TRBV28 CASSLTGGRPYNEQFF
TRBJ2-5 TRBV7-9 CASSRGTGKETQYF
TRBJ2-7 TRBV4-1 CASSQEGGAGTSYEQYF
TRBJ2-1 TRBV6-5 CASSSAAREQFF
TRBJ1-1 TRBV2 CASKEGIQNTEAFF
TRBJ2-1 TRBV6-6 CASSYSGGANNEQFF
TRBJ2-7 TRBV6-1 CASSRTGNEQYF
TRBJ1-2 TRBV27 CASSLYREGGYTF
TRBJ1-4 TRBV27 CASSLTVPNEKLFF
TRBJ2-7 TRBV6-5 CASSDGTVSYEQYF
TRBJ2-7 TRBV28 CASATDRGIYEQYF
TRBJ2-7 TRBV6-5 CASVASGSYEQYF
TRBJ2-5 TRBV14 CASSQSSGSETQYF
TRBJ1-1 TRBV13 CASSGQGWGAFF
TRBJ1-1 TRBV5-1 CASSLGTANTEAFF
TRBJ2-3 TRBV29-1 CSVEKGGFVTDTQYF
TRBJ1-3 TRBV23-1 CASSQSKGNGGNTIYF
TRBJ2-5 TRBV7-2 CASGLAGGAWAQYF
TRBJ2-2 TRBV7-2 CASRLTSGTGGELFF
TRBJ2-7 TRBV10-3 CAISPRSGPGQGGEQYF
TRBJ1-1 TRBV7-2 CAEHSQNTEAFF
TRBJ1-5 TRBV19 CASSMIDRDNQPQHF
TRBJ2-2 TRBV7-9 CASSLASVTNTGELFF
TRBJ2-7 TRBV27 CASRGNRPTTYEQYF
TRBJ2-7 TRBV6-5 CASSSGTSGRVYEQYF
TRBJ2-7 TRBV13 CASSLERGYEQYF
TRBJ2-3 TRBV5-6 CASSLWGPADTQYF
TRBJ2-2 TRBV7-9 CSSGGESGELFF